This TCR beta chain comes out of a study of vaccination and CD4 T cells after COVID-19 (dated by TCRdb to between 2020 and 2023). For the study in its entirety: Every convalescent patient had a positive nasal swab PCR test for SARS-CoV-2, with mild disease in nine patients and severe disease in one. The convalescent cohort included six males and four females, with two Hispanic individuals, seven Caucasians, two Asians and one multiracial person. Each participant got two doses of either the Pfizer-BioNTech BNT162b2 vaccine (n=8) or the Moderna mRNA-1273 vaccine (n=2). Post-COVID blood samples from convalescent patients were collected a median of approximately 93 days after diagnosis, with a range of roughly 30 to 161 days. Post-vaccine blood samples were collected a median of approximately 72 days after the second vaccine dose, ranging from roughly 12 to 241 days. Overlapping spike peptide pools from SARS-CoV-2 and from the common cold coronaviruses HCoV-NL63, HCoV-OC43 and HCoV-229E were used as culture stimuli. In control cultures, a CEFX viral epitope pool was used as positive control, an HIV-1 Nef peptide pool was used as negative control, or no peptide was added. The spike-specific CD4+ TCR repertoire was compared before and after mRNA vaccination in 10 to 11 COVID-19 convalescent patients and a handful of infection-naive healthy vaccine recipients. Broad study findings and their caveats: Among the post-vaccine SARS-CoV-2-reactive clones in convalescent patients, a median roughly 85% showed up only after vaccination, which suggests vaccine-specific priming. The median number of SARS-CoV-2-reactive clonotypes rose from about 19 after infection to 38 after vaccination, but the change was not significant. Relatively few convalescent patients were included in the study, and early timepoints after natural infection were not analyzed. In convalescent patients, nearly all vaccine-specific clones (304 of 307) were found to be mono-reactive for SARS-CoV-2 spike rather than cross-reactive with common cold coronaviruses.

The junction shows trimming of 0 bases on V and 0 bases on J, plus 8 bases between the germline ends. From the cysteine up to the phenylalanine, the CDR3 has a length of 14 residues. The sequence is cut down to CDR3 DNA, 42 bases in frame from base 1. For CDR1 and CDR2, the germline V gene (reference sequence) lists DFQATT and SNEGSKA. The treatment or condition label for this specimen denotes: roughly 10-day PBMC culture with coronavirus spike peptide pools or control peptides (ViraFEST assay). The ViraFEST assay was used in the study, in which antigen-specific T cells were expanded with peptide pools and expanded clonotypes were subsequently identified by TCR sequencing. The convalescent patients' positive SARS-CoV-2 PCR tests were from March to December 2020, which was before the Alpha, Beta and Delta variants emerged in the United States. Over 1.5 million PBMCs per well were cultured in IMDM with approximately 5.2% human AB serum and roughly 9.3 IU/ml IL-2, plus 10 ug/ml peptide pools. On days 3 and 7, half of the culture medium was replaced with fresh IL-2-containing medium. Once the cells had been in culture for less than 12 days, the EasySep CD4+ T cell isolation kit was used to isolate CD4+ T cells by negative selection. Ficoll-Paque Plus gradient centrifugation was used to isolate PBMCs from whole blood, and the isolated PBMCs were then either used fresh or cryopreserved at -140C. Each culture condition was generally run in triplicate wells.

Preparation of the library involved PCR. DNA from cultured CD4+ T cells underwent TCR sequencing with the Oncomine TCR Beta short-read assay at the Johns Hopkins FTIC core. The QIAamp micro DNA kit was used to extract genomic DNA from the cultured CD4+ T cells. The Oncomine TCR Beta libraries from cultured CD4+ T cells were pooled using unique dual indexes and then sequenced on an Illumina iSeq 100. For the original study's pipeline: Non-productive sequences were filtered out, and CDR3s that did not start with C, did not end with F or W, or were shorter than 7 amino acids were discarded. The MANAFEST web application was used to identify antigen-specific clonotypes by comparing peptide-stimulated wells against reference wells and other culture wells. To be called positive, a clone needed an FDR below 0.05, an odds ratio above 5, and a productive frequency above 0.1% in at least two of three replicate wells. Cross-reactive clonotypes were defined as significantly expanded in both SARS-CoV-2 spike wells and at least one common cold coronavirus spike condition. CDR3 homology was assessed with Levenshtein distances (stringdist) and unrooted phylogenetic trees (ape) in R version 3.6.1. Starting from the raw public reads, TCRdb applied fastp trimming at Q25, assembled clones with MiXCR and retained in-frame beta chains. Each record represents a unique CDR3 protein, reported with the most common genes and DNA among its rows. The authors' filters were not applied to this entry. The sample records 3,000 to 3,500 distinct CDR3 sequences, approximately 24% of which are singletons. The ten largest clones add up to 45% to 60% of the sample.

This clonotype was detected ten times or more. Its recognized antigen is unknown. It has no much larger one-base neighbor in the sample; base qualities were not kept. The sequencing here drew on CD4+ T cells from blood, cultured in vitro, taken after SARS-CoV-2 vaccination. This sequence uses TRBV20-1 and TRBJ1-2; no D gene call is confident. This clonotype was obtained from a human donor who had recovered from COVID-19. The CDR3 has the sequence CSARDISANYGYTF. The nucleotide sequence is given as TGCAGTGCTAGAGATATCTCCGCTAACTATGGCTACACCTTC.